This TCR beta chain was observed in a study of response to subunit inactivated influenza vaccine (dated by TCRdb to 2017 to 2018). At the level of the whole study: To follow how T cells responded to a trivalent subunit inactivated influenza vaccine, the researchers relied on deep quantitative profiling of the T cell receptor repertoire. What the authors observed across the whole study: According to the authors, only a limited number of new T cells may be recruited by each seasonal influenza vaccination.

This clonotype was detected only a few times. This clone's antigen is unknown. No base qualities exist here, and no much larger clone lies one base off it. Receptors were amplified or captured by RT-PCR. Sequencing took place on an Illumina HiSeq 2500. TCRdb redid the processing of the public reads, applying fastp at Q25 and MiXCR, and retained in-frame beta chains. A single entry per CDR3 protein holds the most common genes and DNA from its merged rows. The sample table contains around 190,000 distinct CDR3 sequences; only one count was recorded for approximately 9.2% of them. The ten top clones hold under 13% of the sample. CDR1 is given as SGHTA and CDR2 as FQGNSA, both from the germline V gene. Germline trimming amounts to 4 bases on V and 2 bases on J, with 14 as the count of junction bases outside the gene matches. The CDR3, from cysteine to phenylalanine, totals 17 residues. Of all the DNA, just the CDR3 is kept, 51 bases in frame from base 1.

This receptor was taken from a man in his fifties or sixties who received an inactivated influenza vaccine. Donor details come from another sample of the same person, matched by shared clones. The chain joins TRBV7-2 to TRBJ2-7, and TRBD1 aligns with 7 junction nucleotides. Sequencing used non-naive T cells sorted from PBMCs, obtained on the day of vaccination. The sample's cell subset or site label, decoded: memory T cell fraction. The nucleotide sequence reads TGTGCCAGCAGCTCTAAGACAGGGTTGAAGAGGGCCTACGAGCAGTACTTC. It is translated as CASSSKTGLKRAYEQYF.